Sequencing of this T cell receptor (beta chain) was carried out in a study of OX40 agonist ivuxolimab in advanced cancers. The assay was immunoSEQ multiplex PCR, and TCRdb's table has in-frame clones only and misses some. This sample has more than 50,000 clones, with approximately 85% found just once. The CDR3 covers 14 residues. Per germline, CDR1 SNHLY and CDR2 FYNNEI. Between the trimmed V and J ends, which lost 3 bases and 1 base, there was a span of 9 bases. The chain couples TRBV2 to TRBJ1-2; D is unresolved. This sample comprised CD4+ or CD8+ T cells sorted from blood, obtained in a trial of the OX40 agonist ivuxolimab. The receptor was isolated from an adult with an advanced solid tumor such as melanoma, head and neck, liver or kidney cancer. CDR3 in DNA: TGTGCCAGCAGTGAGCGTCAGGATAACTATGGCTACACCTTC. Protein: CASSERQDNYGYTF.